This T cell receptor beta chain was sequenced in a study of T-cell memory formation after mild COVID-19. Study-wide results and limits: CD4+ bias marked clones expanding day 15 to 37, unlike balanced contracting clones. Pre-infection memory harbored some responding clones, suggesting cross-reactive memory joined.

As for this clonotype: Antigen specificity is unknown.

Germline-derived CDR1 and CDR2 are DFQATT and SNEGSKA (reference sequence). Trimming took 5 bases from V and 4 from J; bases not matched to a gene: 6. CDR3 size: 15 residues. A single record per CDR3 protein comes from TCRdb applying MiXCR to the 5' RACE reads. The sample lists 280,000 or so distinct CDR3 sequences, around 17% occurring once. The sequenced sample consisted of PBMCs or a T cell subset sorted from them (not recorded which). The J gene is TRBJ1-5, the V gene TRBV20-1, with 12 bases fitting TRBD1. The TCR sequence derives from a young man who had mild COVID-19 (a few samples of this study predate the infection). Cell type and time point are not known. The CDR3 sequence is CSASGTGGFNQPQHF. CDR3 nucleotide sequence: TGCAGTGCTTCCGGGACAGGGGGCTTTAATCAGCCCCAGCATTTT.